The rows below give T cell receptor beta chains drawn from one sample of a study of immune heterogeneity within non-small cell lung tumors. From the multiplex PCR reads, TCRdb called clonotypes with MiXCR, one entry per CDR3 protein. The table lists tens of thousands of distinct CDR3 sequences, 25% to 30% of them singletons. The sample comprised lung tumor tissue. These receptor sequences come from a man between 40 and 49 years old with non-small cell lung cancer. Each CDR3 is given with its conserved first and last residue. A D gene is named only where the DNA matches it firmly. Clone size, where shown, is once, few, many, or a class for clones that have expanded.

>TRBD2|TRBV20-1|TRBJ2-7|medium-sized
TGCAGTGCTACTCCTAGCGGCTCCTACGAGCAGTACTTC
CSATPSGSYEQYF
>NA|TRBV24-1|TRBJ1-2|few
TGTGCCACATCTCTACAGGGACGGAGCTACACCTTC
CATSLQGRSYTF
>NA|TRBV20-1|TRBJ2-7|NA
TGCAGTGCTAGAAATCTAAGGGGCAGGGACTACGAGCAGTACTTC
CSARNLRGRDYEQYF
>NA|TRBV9|TRBJ2-2|many
TGTGCCAGCAGCGAGCAGGCAACGAACACCGGGGAGCTGTTTTTT
CASSEQATNTGELFF
>NA|TRBV11-3|TRBJ2-1|many
TGTGCCAGCAGCTTAGAATCGGCAGCTTACCGACGTGGGGGGAATGAGCAGTTCTTC
CASSLESAAYRRGGNEQFF
>TRBD1|TRBV18|TRBJ1-5|NA
TGTGCCAGCTCACCCGGACAGGGCGTTTATAGCAATCAGCCCCAGCATTTT
CASSPGQGVYSNQPQHF
>NA|TRBV18|TRBJ2-2|medium-sized
TGTGCCAGCTCACCACCAAACAGCGCGAACACCGGGGAGCTGTTTTTT
CASSPPNSANTGELFF
>TRBD1|TRBV10-3|TRBJ1-3|many
TGTGCCATCAGTGAGCATCAAGGGGGCAGGGCTGGAAACACCATATATTTT
CAISEHQGGRAGNTIYF
>TRBD1|TRBV5-1|TRBJ2-2|few
TGCGCCAGCAGCTACGATCCGGGACAGGGGTCCACCGGGGAGCTGTTTTTT
CASSYDPGQGSTGELFF
>NA|TRBV14|TRBJ2-5|few
TGTGCCAGCAGCCCCCAAACATCCTCCAGTCGAGCGACCCAGTACTTC
CASSPQTSSSRATQYF
>TRBD1|TRBV5-1|TRBJ2-7|few
TGCGCCAGCAGCTCGGGACAGGGGGCCTCCTACGAGCAGTACTTC
CASSSGQGASYEQYF
>TRBD1|TRBV12-3/TRBV12-4|TRBJ2-7|many
TGTGCCAGCAGGCGGACAGGGAACTACGAGCAGTACTTC
CASRRTGNYEQYF
>NA|TRBV4-1|TRBJ2-2|NA
TGCGCCAGCAGCCAGCCGGCGGGGAGGACCGGGGAGCTGTTTTTT
CASSQPAGRTGELFF
>NA|TRBV27|TRBJ2-7|medium-sized
TGTGCCAGCAGTTTCCGACAGGCCTTAACCTACGAGCAGTACTTC
CASSFRQALTYEQYF
>NA|TRBV6-1|TRBJ2-2|many
TGTGCCAGCAGGGGAAGCGGCCGTGGGGTCGGCGGGGAGCTGTTTTTT
CASRGSGRGVGGELFF
>NA|TRBV11-3|TRBJ1-1|few
TGTGCCAGCAGCCCCGCGGGACACATCATGAACACTGAAGCTTTCTTT
CASSPAGHIMNTEAFF